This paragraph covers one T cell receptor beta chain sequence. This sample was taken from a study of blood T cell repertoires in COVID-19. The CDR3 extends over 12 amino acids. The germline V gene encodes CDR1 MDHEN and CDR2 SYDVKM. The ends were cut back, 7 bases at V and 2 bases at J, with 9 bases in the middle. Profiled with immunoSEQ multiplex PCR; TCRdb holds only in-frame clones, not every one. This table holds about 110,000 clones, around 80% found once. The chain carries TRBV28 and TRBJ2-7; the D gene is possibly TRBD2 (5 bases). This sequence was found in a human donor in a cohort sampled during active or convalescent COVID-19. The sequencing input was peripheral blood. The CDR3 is CASTVGAYEQYF. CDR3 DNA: TGTGCCAGCACCGTGGGAGCCTACGAGCAGTACTTC.